This entry lists 17 T cell receptor beta chains sequenced from one sample in a study of OX40 agonist ivuxolimab in advanced cancers. Assay: immunoSEQ multiplex PCR; the TCRdb copy retains only in-frame clones and omits some. The sample shows 60,000 to 85,000 clones, roughly 80% of them seen only once. The specimen was CD4+ or CD8+ T cells sorted from blood, collected in a trial of the OX40 agonist ivuxolimab. Receptors originate from an adult with an advanced solid tumor such as melanoma, head and neck, liver or kidney cancer.

The chain uses TRBV5-1 and TRBJ2-3, with D possibly TRBD2 on 6 matching bases. The CDR3 has 13 residues. The germline gives CDR1 SGHRS, CDR2 YFSETQ. Deletions cut 3 bases from V and 2 bases from J, with 7 bases between. The CDR3 nucleotides read TGCGCCAGCAGCTGGGGGGTCACAGATACGCAGTATTTT. Its protein product is CASSWGVTDTQYF.

The chain employs TRBV19 and TRBJ2-1; 9 nucleotides line up with TRBD1. Per the germline V gene, CDR1 is LNHDA and CDR2 is SQIVND (reference sequence). The CDR3 length is 16 residues. V dropped 1 base and J dropped 7; count of bases not matched to a gene: 8. CDR3 in DNA: TGTGCCAGTAGTATAGCTGGAGGGACAGGGTCGAATGAGCAGTTCTTC. It codes for CASSIAGGTGSNEQFF.

This clone was detected only once. The chain recombines TRBV5-1 with TRBJ1-1, with D hard to call. Trimming took off 6 bases at V and 1 base at J, with 13 bases between the two ends. Germline loops: CDR1 SGHRS, CDR2 YFSETQ. This CDR3 is 14 amino acids long. CDR3 protein: CASKVSTANTEAFF. As DNA, the CDR3 is TGCGCCAGCAAGGTGTCGACGGCGAACACTGAAGCTTTCTTT.

The chain couples TRBV6-1 to TRBJ1-4, with D possibly being TRBD1 (6 bases). This CDR3 has 14 amino acids. Germline V gene lookup returns CDR1 MNHNS and CDR2 SASEGT. V dropped 6 bases and J dropped 6 bases, with 14 bases sitting between them. The CDR3, as DNA: TGTGCCAGCAGGAAACAGGGAGGAGATGAAAAACTGTTTTTT. It codes for CASRKQGGDEKLFF.

The chain recombines TRBV5-8 with TRBJ1-2; 8 bases line up with TRBD1. CDR1 SGHTS and CDR2 YDEGEE come from the germline V gene. V was clipped by 1 base and J by 1 base; unmatched bases: 0. There are 14 residues in the CDR3. CDR3 nucleotides: TGTGCCAGCAGCTTGACAGGGGGTAACTATGGCTACACCTTC. It is translated as CASSLTGGNYGYTF. Complete variable domain (other parts from reference TRBV5-8 and TRBJ1-2): EAGVTQSPTHLIKTRGQQATLRCSPISGHTSVYWYQQALGLGLQFLLWYDEGEERNRGNFPPRFSGRQFPNYSSELNVNALELEDSALYLCASSLTGGNYGYTFGSGTRLTVV.

The chain recombines TRBV9 with TRBJ1-2; no clear D gene. V lost 6 bases and J lost 4, with 13 bases in between. CDR1 is SGDLS, CDR2 YYNGEE, per germline. The CDR3 extends over 13 amino acids. CDR3 DNA sequence: TGTGCCAGCACCTCCGGACGGACCTATGGCTACACCTTC. Translating gives CASTSGRTYGYTF.

The chain uses TRBV19 and TRBJ1-1; 7 positions match TRBD1. The junction had 8 bases not matched to a gene; V was cut back by 6 bases and J by 1 base. The CDR3 sequence is 15 residues long. Germline CDR1 LNHDA, CDR2 SQIVND (reference sequence). The CDR3 sequence is CASSPGTAQNTEAFF. The DNA for the CDR3 is TGTGCCAGTAGCCCCGGGACAGCTCAGAACACTGAAGCTTTCTTT.

The chain is built from TRBV5-1 and TRBJ2-1; 13 bases map to TRBD2. The CDR3 length is 17 residues. From germline, CDR1 is SGHRS and CDR2 YFSETQ. Trimming took 3 bases from V and 8 from J; bases not matched to a gene: 11. CDR3 region: CASSSDQLAGGRDEQFF. The CDR3, as DNA: TGCGCCAGCAGCTCAGACCAACTAGCGGGGGGGCGGGATGAGCAGTTCTTC.

The chain joins TRBV14 to TRBJ1-2; D is uncertain. Germline values: CDR1 SGHDN, CDR2 FVKESK. The CDR3 runs to 14 residues. Trimming stripped 0 bases from V and 8 bases from J, with 13 bases between. The CDR3 protein is CASSQDLQTPGYTF. The CDR3 DNA follows: TGTGCCAGCAGCCAAGATCTCCAGACCCCGGGCTACACCTTC.

The chain couples TRBV7-8 to TRBJ1-5; D is possibly TRBD1 (5 bases). The CDR3 runs 14 residues. Trimming removed 7 bases from V and 2 bases from J, with 12 bases in between. Per germline, CDR1 SGHVS and CDR2 FQNEAQ. CDR3 amino acids: CASTEGRGNQPQHF. DNA for the CDR3: TGTGCCAGCACCGAGGGACGGGGCAATCAGCCCCAGCATTTT.

V and J are TRBV5-1 and TRBJ2-3; no clear D gene. Looked up from germline, CDR1 is SGHRS and CDR2 is YFSETQ. V was cut by 0 bases and J by 1 base, with 6 bases left in between. This CDR3 is built from 14 residues. The CDR3 loop reads CASSLVGRTDTQYF. The CDR3, as DNA: TGCGCCAGCAGCTTGGTCGGACGCACAGATACGCAGTATTTT.

This chain connects TRBV10-3 to TRBJ2-5, with D perhaps matching TRBD2 (7 bases). V was cut by 7 bases and J by 4 bases, with 16 bases left in between. The CDR3 loop spans 14 amino acids. Per germline, CDR1 ENHRY and CDR2 SYGVKD. The CDR3 nucleotides are TGTGCCATCACCAGAGGGGGGGCGGCAGAGACCCAGTACTTC. It specifies CAITRGGAAETQYF.

The V and J genes are TRBV5-6 and TRBJ1-5; no firm D call. The CDR3 has 13 amino acids. From germline, CDR1 is SGHDT and CDR2 YYEEEE. Trimming removed 3 bases at V and 4 bases at J, with 8 bases between. The CDR3 is CASSSRVNQPQHF. In nucleotides, the CDR3 is TGTGCCAGCAGCTCCCGCGTGAATCAGCCCCAGCATTTT.

The chain couples TRBV21-1 to TRBJ2-1; no DNA check was done on the table's D call, TRBD2. TRBV21-1 is a listed pseudogene. The CDR3 length is 15 residues. CDR3 protein: CASSKQTSGDNEQFF. In nucleotides, the CDR3 is TGTGCCAGCAGCAAACAGACTAGCGGGGACAATGAGCAGTTCTTC.

The chain uses TRBV21-1 and TRBJ1-5; the D call in the table, TRBD1, was not verified against the DNA. TRBV21-1 is described as a pseudogene. The CDR3 is 14 amino acids. CDR3 coding DNA: TGTGCCAGCAGCAAAGATCAGGGTACTATGCCCCAGCATTTT. Its protein is CASSKDQGTMPQHF.

The V and J genes are TRBV5-1 and TRBJ1-1; TRBD1 agrees at 7 bases. This CDR3 comprises 15 residues. V dropped 4 bases and J dropped 4; count of bases not matched to a gene: 10. Germline V gene sequence: CDR1 SGHRS, CDR2 YFSETQ. The DNA of the CDR3 is TGCGCCAGCAGCCGACAGGGTTCTGAGGGCACTGAAGCTTTCTTT. This gives the protein CASSRQGSEGTEAFF.

With respect to this clone: At one end, the junction sequence differs from germline, possibly due to a read error. This chain uses TRBV19 with TRBJ2-1; D may match TRBD1 or TRBD2 (5 bases each). Germline V gene sequence: CDR1 LNHDA, CDR2 SQIVND (reference sequence). CDR3 size: 14 residues. The CDR3 nucleotides are TGTGCCAGTAGTAAACAGGACTCCTACGATGAGCAGTTCTTC. Translated: CASSKQDSYDEQFF.